This TCR beta chain was sequenced for a study of molecular identifiers for immune sequencing clone quantification. Study-level points and caveats: For highly expanded clones, sizes could be underestimated when identical TCR molecules share a barcode.

MiXCR, applied by TCRdb to the PCR reads, yields one record per CDR3 protein. The data show 250,000 to 400,000 distinct CDR3 sequences, about 21% seen once. This clonotype has at least ten counts. No antigen is known for it. Naive CD8 libraries used 20,000 to 1,000,000 sorted cells and 10%, 30% or 50% RNA. Naive CD8 T cells were sorted as CD8+CD4-CCR7+CD45RA+. Trimming pared 2 bases from V and 7 bases from J, leaving 8 bases between. The CDR3 loop spans 12 amino acids. CDR1 is SGHAT and CDR2 is FQNNGV in the germline V gene. V is TRBV11-2 and J is TRBJ1-2; TRBD1 might be the D (6 bases). Sequencing used naive CD8+ T cells from blood, with Jurkat cell RNA spiked in. Subset: FACS-sorted CD8+CD4-CCR7+CD45RA+ naive T cells. The TCR originated in a human donor in good health. Some libraries in this study had Jurkat cell RNA spiked in. The CDR3 sequence is CASSLLGAGYTF. CDR3 nucleotides: TGTGCCAGCAGCTTACTGGGGGCTGGCTACACCTTC.